This record covers a single TCR beta chain. The data were taken from a study of blood T cell repertoires in COVID-19. Looking at the study overall: The samples span acute and convalescent COVID-19 from the United States, Italy and Spain. Nucleic acid was either cDNA or gDNA, and it came from T cells, B-cell-depleted T cells, or PBMCs.

The V and J ends lost 3 bases and 5 bases respectively, with 23 bases between them. The CDR3 runs 17 residues. Germline values: CDR1 MDHEN, CDR2 SYDVKM. The protocol was immunoSEQ multiplex PCR, while the TCRdb copy is restricted to in-frame clones and leaves out a portion. In the table there are nearly 200,000 clones, approximately 80% of which are singletons. One Seattle source followed patients from active infection through their disease course. The rearrangement links TRBV28 to TRBJ2-7; perhaps TRBD2 as D (6 bases). This sequence originates from a man aged 55 to 69 with COVID-19, enrolled during active disease. Specimen: peripheral blood. Here the CDR3 reads CASSFGPISGLSHEQYF. CDR3 nucleotide sequence: TGTGCCAGCAGTTTTGGTCCTATTAGCGGATTAAGCCACGAGCAGTACTTC.